This T cell receptor (beta chain) is from a study of T cells in Graves' hyperthyroidism and ophthalmopathy. Study results and limitations: Peripheral blood also featured most of the thyroid clonotypes expanded above 0.001.

This clonotype was counted only a few times. As yet, its antigen is unknown. With a duration under 2 months, the hyperthyroidism was newly diagnosed in patients aged 18 to 65. Patients with uncontrolled infections, other autoimmune diseases, pregnancy or lactation were excluded. Blood was drawn at first hyperthyroidism diagnosis, before any ophthalmopathy symptoms. Amplified regions were TCR beta CDR3 sequences from RNA transcripts. HTBI primers were the set used in a first-round RT-PCR of the TCR CDR3. One entry per CDR3 protein, called by TCRdb with MiXCR from the multiplex PCR reads. This table has around 700,000 distinct CDR3 sequences, 15% to 20% appearing once. The sample taken for sequencing was blood. The clonotype originates from a woman aged 45 to 65 with Graves' hyperthyroidism that later progressed to Graves' ophthalmopathy.

Written as DNA, the CDR3 is TGTGCCAGCAGCCAAGAGGGACAGCCTCCCTACGAGCAGTACTTC. Encoded protein: CASSQEGQPPYEQYF. The chain is built from TRBV3-1 and TRBJ2-7; 7 bases align to TRBD1. The CDR3 extends over 15 amino acids. The germline CDR1 and CDR2 sequences are LGHDT and YNNKEL (reference sequence). Trimming at V came to 0 bases and at J to 2 bases, leaving 4 bases not matched to a gene.